This T cell receptor (beta chain) was retrieved from a study of blood T cell repertoires in COVID-19. Study-wide background: There were acute and convalescent COVID-19 samples, and they came from the United States, Italy and Spain. T cells, B-cell-depleted T cells, or PBMCs supplied cDNA or gDNA.

Sequencing used immunoSEQ multiplex PCR; TCRdb keeps in-frame clones, though not all of them. The sample gives some 220,000 clones, 80% to 90% of which show up once; 5% to 6.5% is in the top ten. The table lists this clone with a count of one. The CDR3 is 16 residues long. With 5 bases removed from V and 4 bases from J, the gap between germline ends came to 15 bases. The germline V gene has CDR1 SGHTA and CDR2 FQGNSA. This clonotype originated in a woman aged 55-75 years who had recovered from COVID-19. Material for sequencing was peripheral blood. The chain has TRBV7-2 and TRBJ2-6; possible D gene TRBD1, 6 bases. The CDR3 nucleotides read TGTGCCAGCAGCCTCGACAGGCTCTACGGGGCCAACGTCCTGACTTTC. It is translated as CASSLDRLYGANVLTF.